The table lists the clone carrying this T cell receptor beta chain with a count of one. Other DNA sequences of this sample code for an identical CDR3. The germline V gene encodes CDR1 PRHDT and CDR2 FYEKMQ (reference sequence). V was shortened by 0 bases and J by 0 bases, with 6 bases between the two germline ends. The CDR3 consists of 15 residues. The record originates from a study of control samples from healthy donors and cancer patients. TCRdb's copy holds only in-frame clones and misses some; the assay was immunoSEQ multiplex PCR. Altogether over 150,000 clones are present, around 90% being singletons, with the ten largest covering around 2%.

J is TRBJ1-3 and V is TRBV13; D gene unclear. Sequencing was performed on blood. The sequence derives from a woman aged 40 to 50 in good health. For the CDR3, the DNA is TGTGCCAGCAGCTTAGGGAGGAGCTCTGGAAACACCATATATTTT. This codes for CASSLGRSSGNTIYF.